A single sample gave rise to the 17 T cell receptor beta chains below, sequenced in a study of shared clonotypes between healthy human individuals. CD45RO-negative, CCR7-positively selected cells formed the naive CD8 fraction, excluding terminally differentiated effector memory CD45RA+ cells. Using immunoSEQ multiplex PCR, the repertoire was profiled, and TCRdb retains in-frame clones only, with some absent. The top ten hold approximately 25% of the sample, which has under 850,000 clones, around 92% seen once. Sequenced: naive CD8+ T cells sorted from blood. The receptor source for this set is a man aged 30 to 45 in good health.

The rearrangement joins TRBV5-1 to TRBJ2-1, with TRBD1 identical over 7 bases. Per the germline V gene, CDR1 is SGHRS and CDR2 is YFSETQ. There are 16 residues in the CDR3. V was pared by 0 bases and J by 1 base, with 4 bases of the junction left unmatched. The chain's CDR3 is CASSLGTGPSYNEQFF. CDR3 DNA sequence: TGCGCCAGCAGCTTGGGGACAGGACCTTCCTACAATGAGCAGTTCTTC. The complete variable domain, with remaining parts taken from reference TRBV5-1 and TRBJ2-1, reads KAGVTQTPRYLIKTRGQQVTLSCSPISGHRSVSWYQQTPGQGLQFLFEYFSETQRNKGNFPGRFSGRQFSNSRSEMNVSTLELGDSALYLCASSLGTGPSYNEQFFGPGTRLTVL.

The chain links TRBV28 to TRBJ2-5; possibly TRBD2 for D (5 bases). The CDR3 sequence is 16 residues long. V lost 6 bases, J lost 5 bases, and 22 bases lay in between. Germline CDR1 MDHEN, CDR2 SYDVKM. The CDR3 loop is CASSWVTGNLRETQYF. The CDR3 DNA is TGTGCCAGCAGCTGGGTCACGGGGAACTTACGCGAGACCCAGTACTTC.

The gene calls are TRBV7-3 and TRBJ2-7; D could derive from TRBD1 or TRBD2 (5 bases each). Germline CDR1 is SGHTA and CDR2 is FQGTGA. CDR3 size: 16 residues. The ends were cut back, 1 base at V and 0 bases at J, with 13 bases in the middle. The CDR3 nucleotides read TGTGCCAGCAGCTTAAGAATGGCAGGGAGCTCCTACGAGCAGTACTTC. It is translated as CASSLRMAGSSYEQYF.

The V gene is TRBV15, the J gene TRBJ2-7; a possible D gene is TRBD1 (6 bases). The germline CDR1 and CDR2 sequences are LNHNV and YYDKDF (reference sequence). The CDR3 consists of 15 residues. The V and J ends lost 3 bases and 1 base respectively, with 13 bases between them. CDR3: CATSREDSGSYEQYF. In DNA form, the CDR3 reads TGTGCCACCAGCAGGGAGGACAGCGGATCCTACGAGCAGTACTTC.

The chain combines TRBV10-3 with TRBJ2-2; tentative D call: TRBD2 (5 bases). This CDR3 spans 16 amino acids. Germline CDR1 and CDR2: ENHRY and SYGVKD. V shed 5 bases and J shed 1 base, with 14 bases lying between them. The chain's CDR3 is CAISLWERQNTGELFF. The DNA of the CDR3 is TGTGCCATCAGTCTGTGGGAGCGGCAGAACACCGGGGAGCTGTTTTTT.

The chain joins TRBV15 to TRBJ2-7; TRBD1 is a possible D gene (5 bases). The V end was cut by 0 bases, the J end by 4 bases, with 10 bases between. Germline loops: CDR1 LNHNV, CDR2 YYDKDF (reference sequence). The CDR3 length is 14 residues. The CDR3 sequence: CATSREQGLYEQYF. CDR3 DNA sequence: TGTGCCACCAGCAGAGAGCAGGGATTATACGAGCAGTACTTC. The full variable domain, its missing parts supplied by reference TRBV15 and TRBJ2-7, is DAMVIQNPRYQVTQFGKPVTLSCSQTLNHNVMYWYQQKSSQAPKLLFHYYDKDFNNEADTPDNFQSRRPNTSFCFLDIRSPGLGDTAMYLCATSREQGLYEQYFGPGTRLTVT.

This chain joins TRBV7-9 and TRBJ1-2; 9 nucleotides agree with TRBD1. J lost 7 bases, V lost 5 bases, and 11 bases had no gene match. CDR1 and CDR2 (germline): SEHNR, FQNEAQ (reference sequence). The CDR3 is 15 amino acids. CDR3 sequence: CASSERDRVGGGYTF. CDR3 sequence (DNA): TGTGCCAGCAGCGAACGGGACAGGGTGGGAGGTGGCTACACCTTC.

V and J are TRBV5-1 and TRBJ2-2; D uncertain. The length of the CDR3 is 13 residues. Per the germline V gene, CDR1 is SGHRS and CDR2 is YFSETQ. Trimming removed 4 bases at V and 6 bases at J, with 10 bases between. CDR3 sequence: CASSPEDAGELFF. The CDR3, as DNA: TGCGCCAGCAGCCCCGAGGACGCCGGGGAGCTGTTTTTT.

The rearrangement joins TRBV27 to TRBJ2-5, with 11 positions matching TRBD2. Germline-derived CDR1 and CDR2 are MNHEY and SMNVEV (reference sequence). This CDR3 is built from 15 residues. J gave up 5 bases and V 7 bases, and 9 bases lay outside the gene matches. The CDR3 nucleotides are TGTGCCAGCAACTCACTAGCGGGAGATGTTGAGACCCAGTACTTC. Encoded protein: CASNSLAGDVETQYF.

CDR3 protein: CASSPPERDRGVEKLFF. CDR3 bases: TGTGCCAGCAGCCCCCCGGAGCGGGACAGGGGAGTCGAAAAACTGTTTTTT. The chain has TRBV7-9 and TRBJ1-4; TRBD1 aligns across 10 bases. CDR1 and CDR2 (germline): SEHNR, FQNEAQ (reference sequence). The CDR3 totals 17 residues. V shed 5 bases, J shed 8 bases, and the junction held 14 bases outside the gene matches.

V usage is TRBV18 and J usage is TRBJ2-1; D is perhaps TRBD1 or TRBD2 (6 bases each). Germline V lookup: CDR1 KGHSH, CDR2 LQKENI. The ends were cut back, 2 bases at V and 3 bases at J, with 17 bases in the middle. The CDR3 loop spans 17 amino acids. The CDR3 loop is CASSPKDGGGFYNEQFF. For the CDR3, the DNA is TGTGCCAGCTCACCAAAAGACGGGGGCGGGTTCTACAATGAGCAGTTCTTC.

This rearrangement joins TRBV7-6 to TRBJ2-3; 9 bases line up with TRBD2. Germline V gene sequence: CDR1 SGHVS, CDR2 FNYEAQ. This CDR3 is 15 amino acids long. V lost 3 bases to trimming and J lost 4 bases; unmatched junction nucleotides: 5. The CDR3 region is CASSLQAGGADTQYF. As DNA, the CDR3 is TGTGCCAGCAGCTTGCAAGCGGGAGGTGCAGATACGCAGTATTTT.

This clone was seen only once. V usage is TRBV4-1 and J usage is TRBJ2-3; perhaps TRBD2 as D (6 bases). The V end was cut by 0 bases, the J end by 1 base, with 8 bases between. The CDR3 covers 15 residues. The germline V gene has CDR1 MGHRA and CDR2 YSYEKL. CDR3: CASSQDSGRTDTQYF. The CDR3, as DNA: TGCGCCAGCAGCCAAGATAGCGGTCGCACAGATACGCAGTATTTT.

J is TRBJ2-7 and V is TRBV6-5; D may correspond to TRBD1 or TRBD2 (5 bases each). CDR3 size: 15 residues. The germline V gene has CDR1 MNHEY and CDR2 SVGAGI. V was trimmed by 2 bases and J by 6 bases, leaving 17 bases between them. CDR3 amino acids: CASSYNPHGGTEQYF. The CDR3 DNA follows: TGTGCCAGCAGTTACAACCCTCATGGGGGTACCGAGCAGTACTTC.

The chain combines TRBV7-2 with TRBJ2-3; D unclear. CDR3 length: 15 amino acids. CDR1 SGHTA and CDR2 FQGNSA come from the germline V gene. Trimming took 3 bases from V and 0 from J, leaving 10 bases between them. CDR3 protein: CASSLRPFSTDTQYF. As DNA, the CDR3 is TGTGCCAGCAGCTTGCGGCCCTTTAGCACAGATACGCAGTATTTT.

On this clone: Other DNA sequences in this specimen translate into the identical CDR3. The rearrangement joins TRBV11-2 to TRBJ2-5; D gene uncertain. The germline V gene encodes CDR1 SGHAT and CDR2 FQNNGV. The CDR3 runs to 13 residues. Trimming cost V 2 bases and J 5 bases, with 9 bases left between them. The CDR3 nucleotides are TGTGCCAGCAGCTTATGGGTTGGGGAGACCCAGTACTTC. Translated: CASSLWVGETQYF.

The rearrangement uses TRBV28 and TRBJ2-1; 8 bases map to TRBD1. The CDR3 runs 17 residues. Per germline, CDR1 MDHEN and CDR2 SYDVKM. V was clipped by 1 base and J by 3 bases; unmatched bases: 8. For the CDR3, the DNA is TGTGCCAGCAGTTTATTCGAACAGGGGGTAATCTACAATGAGCAGTTCTTC. Amino acids: CASSLFEQGVIYNEQFF.